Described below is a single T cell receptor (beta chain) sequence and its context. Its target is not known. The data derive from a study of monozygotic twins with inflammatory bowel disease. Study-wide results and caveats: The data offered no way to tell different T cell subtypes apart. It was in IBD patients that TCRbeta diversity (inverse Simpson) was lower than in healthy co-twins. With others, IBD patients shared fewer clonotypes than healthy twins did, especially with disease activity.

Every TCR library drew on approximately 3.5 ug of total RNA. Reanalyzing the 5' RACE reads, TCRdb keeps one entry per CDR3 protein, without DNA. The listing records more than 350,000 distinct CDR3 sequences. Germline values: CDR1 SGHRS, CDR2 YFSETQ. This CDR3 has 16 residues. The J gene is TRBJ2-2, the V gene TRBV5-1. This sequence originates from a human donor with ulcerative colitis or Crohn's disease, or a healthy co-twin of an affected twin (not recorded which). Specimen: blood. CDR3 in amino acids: CASSSGQFPNTGELFF.